This T cell receptor beta chain appears in the sequencing data of a study of OX40 agonist ivuxolimab in advanced cancers. The repertoire was sequenced with immunoSEQ multiplex PCR; TCRdb's copy has only in-frame clones and lacks some. The sample has about 62,000 clones; 79% are singletons. Turning to this clone: What it recognizes is unknown.

Patients were ineligible given autoimmune disease history or systemic immunosuppression. Whole-study results and caveats: With doses of 0.1 to 3.0 mg/kg, CD4+ and CD8+ blood T cells had undergone clonal expansion by week 6.

This CDR3 has 15 amino acids. V was pared by 4 bases and J by 6 bases, with 15 bases between. The material sequenced was CD4+ or CD8+ T cells sorted from blood, taken in a trial of the OX40 agonist ivuxolimab. The chain carries TRBV23-1 and TRBJ2-2, with D possibly matching TRBD1 (5 bases). TRBV23-1 has ORF status, its function being uncertain. This TCR came from an adult with an advanced solid tumor such as melanoma, head and neck, liver or kidney cancer. CDR3 in amino acids: CASSRPGKKAGELFF. CDR3 in DNA: TGCGCCAGCAGTCGCCCAGGGAAGAAGGCCGGGGAGCTGTTTTTT.